This entry describes one TCR beta chain. This receptor's antigen is unknown. Base-call qualities are not available, and no considerably larger clone is one nucleotide away. This entry is derived from a study of T cell responses to AZD1222 COVID-19 vaccine listed by TCRdb under 2021. For context, the study as a whole: Because spike-specific TCR depth and breadth did not differ between the two schedules, AZD1222 recipients who got a second dose at roughly 4 weeks were pooled with those who got a second dose at roughly 12 weeks. TCR sequencing covered some 250 trial participants: nearly 210 given two doses of AZD1222 and 26 given two doses of MenACWY control vaccine. Trial participants were enrolled by age into 18-55, 56-69 and 70-plus year subgroups, with 148, 28 and 57 TCR-sequenced participants respectively. Overall results and qualifications from the work: No day 14 peak-response samples were available, so repertoires were characterized only after the peak T cell response. In the small 56-69-year group, the increase in depth fell short of significance, most likely because of low power. Participants were mostly white British and included more females than males, and it was suggested by the authors that clonal diversity may have been underestimated. After two AZD1222 doses, spike-specific TCR breadth and depth were significantly higher than at day 0 and than in MenACWY recipients. Reportedly, almost half of the unique spike-specific TCRs recognized epitopes lying outside the regions that are mutated in the B.1.351 and B.1.1.7 variants. The vaccine-associated CD4 TCRs covered the entire spike protein, and the dominant responses fell in regions 160-218 and 743-854. Conclusions about previously exposed vaccinees were limited because only six AZD1222 recipients were SARS-CoV-2 seropositive at baseline.

The CDR3 regions of human TCRbeta chains were analyzed by immunosequencing. Concerning the study's data processing: TCRs in the repertoires were matched against a reference library of SARS-CoV-2-specific TCRs that had been generated with the MIRA antigen-specificity platform. Breadth meant the fraction of unique TCRs that were SARS-CoV-2-associated, whereas depth meant the fraction of total T cells that were SARS-CoV-2-associated. Using the MIRA data, every spike-specific TCR was mapped to the spike region that the TCR reacted to and assigned to either a CD4 or a CD8 class. Log10-transformed breadth and depth values were compared by one-way ANOVA with Sidak's multiple comparisons tests. Held by TCRdb, this immuneACCESS table contains in-frame sequences only and omits some clones. Under half of the omission traces to an unresolved V gene where checked; the cause of the rest is unknown. That table supplies the V and J calls and clone size; D and trimming were determined from the DNA. Counted in this sample were 100,000 to 150,000 clones; approximately 86% of them appeared once. The ten largest account for roughly 12% of the sample.

The label giving this sample's time point can be read as: baseline before first vaccination. Vaccinee samples were obtained from the UK trials COV001 and COV002, which included a single-blind randomized controlled phase 2/3 trial of AZD1222 (ChAdOx1 nCoV-19) in healthy adults. For TCRbeta chain sequencing, PBMC samples from trial participants were taken at day 0 and at day 28 after the second dose. V and J lose 0 bases and 0 bases, and a span of 9 bases separates them. Including cysteine and phenylalanine, the CDR3 has 15 amino acids. Only the CDR3 part of the read is kept: 45 bases, read in frame from the first base. As encoded in the germline V gene (reference sequence), CDR1 is SGHKS while CDR2 is YYEKEE.

This TCR derives from an adult in good health. The chain is assembled from TRBV5-5 and TRBJ1-1, with a weak D call of TRBD1 (5 bases match). Specimen: peripheral blood, collected on day 0 of AZD1222 vaccination. The CDR3 protein is CASSLAGTVNTEAFF. In nucleotide form, the sequence is TGTGCCAGCAGCTTGGCCGGGACGGTGAACACTGAAGCTTTCTTT.